One and the same sample provided the 22 T cell receptor beta chains below, sequenced in a study of immune cell composition in non-small cell lung cancer. Measured with immunoSEQ multiplex PCR; TCRdb has only the in-frame clones, and not every one. Here the sample spans about 14,000 clones, 65% to 85% being singletons. Material: lung tumor tissue. These TCRs come from a human donor with non-small cell lung cancer.

The chain employs TRBV11-3 and TRBJ2-7; tentatively, D is TRBD1 or TRBD2 (5 bases each). The CDR3 contains 19 residues. CDR1 is SGHNT, CDR2 YENEEA, per germline. V gave up 0 bases and J gave up 5 bases, with 26 bases separating them. Here the CDR3 DNA reads TGTGCCAGCAGCTTAGATTCCAATGCCCCGGGGACGAGCAGGGACGAGCAGTACTTC. Its protein is CASSLDSNAPGTSRDEQYF. The full variable domain, rest sourced from reference TRBV11-3 and TRBJ2-7, is EAGVVQSPRYKIIEKKQPVAFWCNPISGHNTLYWYLQNLGQGPELLIRYENEEAVDDSQLPKDRFSAERLKGVDSTLKIQPAELGDSAVYLCASSLDSNAPGTSRDEQYFGPGTRLTVT.

The chain is built from TRBV5-4 and TRBJ2-1; 15 bases are a match to TRBD2. CDR3 length: 18 residues. The V gene's germline CDR1 is SGHNT and CDR2 YYREEE (reference sequence). V was pared by 3 bases and J by 5 bases, with 9 bases of the junction left unmatched. The CDR3 DNA is TGTGCCAGCAGCTCGGGGACTAGCGGGAGGTCGAGGAACAATGAGCAGTTCTTC. This codes for CASSSGTSGRSRNNEQFF. The full variable domain, its missing parts supplied by reference TRBV5-4 and TRBJ2-1, is ETGVTQSPTHLIKTRGQQVTLRCSSQSGHNTVSWYQQALGQGPQFIFQYYREEENGRGNFPPRFSGLQFPNYSSELNVNALELDDSALYLCASSSGTSGRSRNNEQFFGPGTRLTVL.

This chain joins TRBV5-5 and TRBJ2-7, with a weak D call TRBD2 (5 bases). V was pared by 4 bases and J by 0 bases, with 11 bases between. The length of the CDR3 is 14 residues. CDR1 is SGHKS and CDR2 is YYEKEE in the germline V gene (reference sequence). CDR3 region: CASSRPGNSYEQYF. The CDR3 DNA sequence: TGTGCCAGCAGCCGTCCCGGGAACTCCTACGAGCAGTACTTC.

This clone was recorded once. The rearrangement uses TRBV5-4 and TRBJ2-6; D is undetermined. Trimming removed 2 bases from V and 0 bases from J, with 12 bases in between. CDR1 and CDR2 from the germline V gene are SGHNT and YYREEE (reference sequence). This CDR3 has 17 amino acids. The CDR3 DNA sequence: TGTGCCAGCAGCTTACCACCAAGCGACTCTGGGGCCAACGTCCTGACTTTC. This codes for CASSLPPSDSGANVLTF.

This chain uses TRBV12-5 with TRBJ2-7, with TRBD1 matching 11 bases. The CDR3 contains 15 residues. Germline values: CDR1 LGHNT, CDR2 FRNRAP. The V and J ends lost 4 bases and 7 bases, in that order; junction bases with no gene match: 9. DNA of the CDR3: TGTGCTAGTGGTTCATGGACAGGGGGCGCGAGGGAGCAGTACTTC. Its translation is CASGSWTGGAREQYF.

The V and J genes are TRBV27 and TRBJ2-5; D unclear. V shed 1 base and J shed 7 bases, with 4 bases lying between them. The CDR3 is made up of 11 amino acids. Germline lookup yields CDR1 MNHEY and CDR2 SMNVEV (reference sequence). CDR3 region: CASSLLLTQYF. The CDR3 nucleotides read TGTGCCAGCAGTTTATTACTGACCCAGTACTTC.

This chain uses TRBV18 with TRBJ1-2; no firm D call. The germline V and J ends were trimmed by 3 bases and 1 base, with 12 bases remaining between them. Germline assignment: CDR1 KGHSH and CDR2 LQKENI. This CDR3 spans 15 amino acids. The CDR3 loop reads CASSPSREFNYGYTF. The CDR3, as DNA: TGTGCCAGCTCACCCAGCCGGGAGTTTAACTATGGCTACACCTTC.

The chain uses TRBV5-6 and TRBJ2-5; tentative D call: TRBD2 (5 bases). Germline values: CDR1 SGHDT, CDR2 YYEEEE. Trimming shortened V by 3 bases and J by 3 bases, and 9 bases separated the two germline ends. The CDR3 covers 13 residues. This CDR3 reads CASSSGIEETQYF. The CDR3 DNA follows: TGTGCCAGCAGCTCCGGGATAGAAGAGACCCAGTACTTC.

The chain recombines TRBV19 with TRBJ2-1; 11 nucleotides agree with TRBD1. V lost 10 bases, J lost 7 bases, and 9 bases stayed unmatched. CDR1 is LNHDA, CDR2 SQIVND, per germline (reference sequence). This CDR3 is built from 14 residues. The CDR3 region is CATSPGQGVNEQFF. The CDR3 region has the DNA TGTGCCACTTCCCCGGGACAGGGGGTTAATGAGCAGTTCTTC.

This clone was seen a few times. Here the CDR3 reads CASSQGSSPGEQFF. In DNA form, the CDR3 reads TGCGCCAGCAGCCAAGGTTCCTCCCCGGGTGAGCAGTTCTTC. The chain recombines TRBV4-3 with TRBJ2-1; no definite D call. Trimming pared 1 base from V and 9 bases from J, leaving 13 bases between. Per germline, CDR1 LGHNA and CDR2 YSLEER. This CDR3 comprises 14 residues.

A single count supports this clone. The chain has TRBV7-9 and TRBJ2-3; 9 nucleotides align to TRBD2. The CDR3 covers 14 residues. Germline lookup yields CDR1 SEHNR and CDR2 FQNEAQ (reference sequence). The junction had 4 bases not matched to a gene; V was cut back by 3 bases and J by 6 bases. DNA for the CDR3: TGTGCCAGCAGCTTTCGGCGGGAGGGGGATACGCAGTATTTT. Its protein is CASSFRREGDTQYF.

The genes are TRBV10-2 and TRBJ2-7, with 9 bases aligning to TRBD2. The CDR3 has 16 amino acids. V lost 2 bases to trimming and J lost 3 bases; unmatched junction nucleotides: 8. Germline V gene sequence: CDR1 WSHSY, CDR2 SAAADI. CDR3 sequence: CASSERLGLAHYEQYF. The CDR3 DNA sequence: TGCGCCAGCAGTGAGAGGCTGGGACTAGCCCACTACGAGCAGTACTTC.

The V gene is TRBV27, the J gene TRBJ2-7; 10 positions match TRBD2. V gave up 6 bases and J gave up 5 bases; unmatched junction bases: 4. CDR3 length: 13 residues. Germline loops: CDR1 MNHEY, CDR2 SMNVEV (reference sequence). This CDR3 reads CASSLGLANEQYF. CDR3 bases: TGTGCCAGCAGCCTGGGACTAGCGAACGAGCAGTACTTC.

The chain is built from TRBV28 and TRBJ2-5; maybe TRBD1 (7 bases). Germline CDR1 and CDR2: MDHEN and SYDVKM. This CDR3 has 15 amino acids. V shed 5 bases and J shed 5 bases, with 18 bases lying between them. CDR3 protein: CASSPRGDVDETQYF. The DNA of the CDR3 is TGTGCCAGCAGTCCCAGGGGGGACGTCGATGAGACCCAGTACTTC.

The chain couples TRBV7-9 to TRBJ2-5, with D maybe TRBD2 (5 bases). V was clipped by 0 bases and J by 1 base, with 12 bases between them. This CDR3 is built from 16 residues. CDR1 SEHNR and CDR2 FQNEAQ come from the germline V gene (reference sequence). DNA of the CDR3: TGTGCCAGCAGCTTAGCTCGGGGTGGTATCCAAGAGACCCAGTACTTC. Protein product: CASSLARGGIQETQYF.

The chain employs TRBV28 and TRBJ2-1; 11 bases agree with TRBD2. The CDR3 consists of 16 residues. The ends lost 2 bases at V and 12 bases at J; junction bases unmatched: 12. The germline V gene encodes CDR1 MDHEN and CDR2 SYDVKM. The CDR3 sequence is CASSLPGTSGTVRQFF. DNA of the CDR3: TGTGCCAGCAGTTTACCGGGGACTAGCGGTACTGTACGGCAGTTCTTC.

V and J are TRBV27 and TRBJ2-7, with D possibly being TRBD2 (5 bases). The CDR3 runs 19 residues. V was trimmed by 4 bases and J by 5 bases, leaving 30 bases between them. In germline, CDR1 is MNHEY, CDR2 SMNVEV (reference sequence). CDR3 sequence reads: CASSSRWDSPSSPPHEQYF. The DNA for the CDR3 is TGTGCCAGCAGTTCTAGGTGGGATAGCCCTTCTAGCCCCCCTCACGAGCAGTACTTC.

The chain combines TRBV6-5 with TRBJ2-7, with 9 bases that match TRBD2. Germline CDR1 and CDR2: MNHEY and SVGAGI. Losses at the gene ends were 0 bases for V and 6 bases for J; bases not matched to a gene: 6. The CDR3 consists of 15 residues. Written as DNA, the CDR3 is TGTGCCAGCAGTTACTCCGGGCTAGCGGGATCCGAGCAGTACTTC. Translated: CASSYSGLAGSEQYF.

This chain connects TRBV7-9 to TRBJ2-4, with a possible D match to TRBD1 (6 bases). This CDR3 spans 16 amino acids. The V gene's germline CDR1 is SEHNR and CDR2 FQNEAQ (reference sequence). V was shortened by 0 bases and J by 0 bases, with 9 bases between the two germline ends. CDR3 sequence (DNA): TGTGCCAGCAGCTTAGCACAGGGTTTAGCCAAAAACATTCAGTACTTC. Amino acid sequence: CASSLAQGLAKNIQYF.

This chain links TRBV5-6 with TRBJ2-5; D is uncertain. V lost 4 bases to trimming and J lost 5 bases, with 12 bases between them. Per the germline V gene, CDR1 is SGHDT and CDR2 is YYEEEE. The CDR3 loop spans 13 amino acids. Here the CDR3 DNA reads TGTGCCAGCAGCCGCCAGATAGGGGAGACCCAGTACTTC. Translated: CASSRQIGETQYF. Full variable domain (remainder filled in from reference TRBV5-6 and TRBJ2-5): DAGVTQSPTHLIKTRGQQVTLRCSPKSGHDTVSWYQQALGQGPQFIFQYYEEEERQRGNFPDRFSGHQFPNYSSELNVNALLLGDSALYLCASSRQIGETQYFGPGTRLLVL.

The chain joins TRBV6-1 to TRBJ2-1; 10 bases agree with TRBD2. The V gene's germline CDR1 is MNHNS and CDR2 SASEGT. The V segment lost 10 bases and the J segment 4 bases; nucleotides outside the gene matches: 4. CDR3 length equals 13 residues. CDR3 protein: CATLAGKYNEQFF. CDR3 sequence (DNA): TGTGCCACACTAGCGGGAAAGTACAATGAGCAGTTCTTC.

The rearrangement links TRBV5-1 to TRBJ1-1; TRBD1 matches 7 bases. Germline V CDR1 and CDR2: SGHRS, YFSETQ. This CDR3 spans 15 amino acids. The J segment lost 2 bases and the V segment lost 3 bases, leaving 7 bases of the junction unmatched. CDR3 DNA sequence: TGCGCCAGCAGCTCTTTAGGACAGGCTAACACTGAAGCTTTCTTT. This translates into CASSSLGQANTEAFF.